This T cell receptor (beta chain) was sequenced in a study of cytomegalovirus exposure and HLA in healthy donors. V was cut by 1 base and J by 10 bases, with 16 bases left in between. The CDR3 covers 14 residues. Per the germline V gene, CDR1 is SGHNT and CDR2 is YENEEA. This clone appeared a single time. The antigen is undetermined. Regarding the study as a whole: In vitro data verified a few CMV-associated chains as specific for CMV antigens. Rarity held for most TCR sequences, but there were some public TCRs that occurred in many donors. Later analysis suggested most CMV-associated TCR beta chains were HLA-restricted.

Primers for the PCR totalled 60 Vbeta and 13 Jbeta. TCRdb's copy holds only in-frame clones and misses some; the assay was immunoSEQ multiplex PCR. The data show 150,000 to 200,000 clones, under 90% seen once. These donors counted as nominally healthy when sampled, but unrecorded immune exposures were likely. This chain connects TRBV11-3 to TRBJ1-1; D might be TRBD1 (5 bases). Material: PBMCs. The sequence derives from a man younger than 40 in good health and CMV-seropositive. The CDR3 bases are TGTGCCAGCAGCTTAGGGGCACAGGCAAAGGGAGCTTTCTTT. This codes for CASSLGAQAKGAFF. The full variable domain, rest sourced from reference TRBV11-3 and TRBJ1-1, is EAGVVQSPRYKIIEKKQPVAFWCNPISGHNTLYWYLQNLGQGPELLIRYENEEAVDDSQLPKDRFSAERLKGVDSTLKIQPAELGDSAVYLCASSLGAQAKGAFFGQGTRLTVV.